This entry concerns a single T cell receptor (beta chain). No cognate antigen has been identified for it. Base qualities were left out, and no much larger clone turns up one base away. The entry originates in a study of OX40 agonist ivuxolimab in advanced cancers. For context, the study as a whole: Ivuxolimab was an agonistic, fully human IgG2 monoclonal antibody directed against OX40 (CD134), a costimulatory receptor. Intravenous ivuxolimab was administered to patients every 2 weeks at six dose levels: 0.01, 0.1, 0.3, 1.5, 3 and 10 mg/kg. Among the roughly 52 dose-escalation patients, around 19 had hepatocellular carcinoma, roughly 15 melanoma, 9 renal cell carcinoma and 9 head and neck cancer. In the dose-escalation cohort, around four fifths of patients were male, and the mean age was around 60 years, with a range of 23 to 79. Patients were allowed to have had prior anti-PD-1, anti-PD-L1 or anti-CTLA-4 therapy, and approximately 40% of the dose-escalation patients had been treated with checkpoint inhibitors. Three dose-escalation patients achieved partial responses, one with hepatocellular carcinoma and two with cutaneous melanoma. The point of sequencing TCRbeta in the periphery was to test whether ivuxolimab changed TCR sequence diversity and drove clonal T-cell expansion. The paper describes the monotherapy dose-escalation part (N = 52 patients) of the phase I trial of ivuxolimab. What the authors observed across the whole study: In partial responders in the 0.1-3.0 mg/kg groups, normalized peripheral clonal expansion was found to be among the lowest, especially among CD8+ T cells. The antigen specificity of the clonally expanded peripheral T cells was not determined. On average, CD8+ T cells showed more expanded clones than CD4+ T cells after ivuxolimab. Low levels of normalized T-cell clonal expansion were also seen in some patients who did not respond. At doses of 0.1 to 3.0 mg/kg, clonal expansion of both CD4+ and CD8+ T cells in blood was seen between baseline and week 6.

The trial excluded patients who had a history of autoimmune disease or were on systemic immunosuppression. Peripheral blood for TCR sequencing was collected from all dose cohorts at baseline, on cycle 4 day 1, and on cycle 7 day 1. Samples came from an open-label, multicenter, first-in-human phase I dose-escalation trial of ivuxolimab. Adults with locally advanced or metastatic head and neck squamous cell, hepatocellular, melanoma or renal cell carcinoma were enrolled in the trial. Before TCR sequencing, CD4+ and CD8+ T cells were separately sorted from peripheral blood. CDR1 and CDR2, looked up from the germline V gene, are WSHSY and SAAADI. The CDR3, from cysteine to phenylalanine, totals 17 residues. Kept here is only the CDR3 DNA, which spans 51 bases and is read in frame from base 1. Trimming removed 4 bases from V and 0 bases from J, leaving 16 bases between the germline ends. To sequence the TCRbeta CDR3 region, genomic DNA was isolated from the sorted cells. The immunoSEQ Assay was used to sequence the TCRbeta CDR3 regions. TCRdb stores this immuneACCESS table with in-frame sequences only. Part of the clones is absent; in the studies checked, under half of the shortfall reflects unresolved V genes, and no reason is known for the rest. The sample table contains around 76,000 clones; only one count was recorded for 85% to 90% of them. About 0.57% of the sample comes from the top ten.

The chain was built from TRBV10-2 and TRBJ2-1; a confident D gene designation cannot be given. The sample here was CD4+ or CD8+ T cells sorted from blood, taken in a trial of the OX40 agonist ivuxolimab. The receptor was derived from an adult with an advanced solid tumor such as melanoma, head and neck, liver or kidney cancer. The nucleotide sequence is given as TGCGCCAGCAGTGGGGTCTTGGCGGTCAGCTCCTACAATGAGCAGTTCTTC. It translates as CASSGVLAVSSYNEQFF.